The 23 T cell receptor beta chains in this list originate from one sample, sequenced in a study of T-cell reconstitution after alpha-beta-depleted transplantation in children. Preparation of the TCRbeta library involved a method that used unique molecular identifiers. TCRdb reprocessed the PCR reads via MiXCR and lists one record per CDR3 protein. The repertoire holds 280,000 or so distinct CDR3 sequences, around a tenth seen once, with around a quarter in the top ten. Specimen: peripheral blood, collected 180 days after TCRalphabeta/CD19-depleted stem cell transplant. The receptor set was obtained from a male patient under 10 years old who had a stem cell transplant for chronic granulomatous disease, so the T cells may come from the graft donor.

This clonotype came up a few times. The chain employs TRBV14 and TRBJ2-1; 11 bases fit TRBD2. CDR1 and CDR2 (germline): SGHDN, FVKESK. This CDR3 is 17 amino acids long. Losses at the gene ends were 2 bases for V and 2 bases for J; bases not matched to a gene: 5. This CDR3 reads CASSQLAGGVTYNEQFF. CDR3 nucleotide sequence: TGTGCCAGCAGCCAACTAGCGGGAGGTGTCACCTACAATGAGCAGTTCTTC.

In its sample, this clonotype was seen many times. The rearrangement uses TRBV12-3 or TRBV12-4 and TRBJ2-3; TRBD2 agrees at 8 bases. This CDR3 has 16 residues. J lost 2 bases, V lost 5 bases, and 9 bases had no gene match. The CDR3 here is CASSLQKRGLTDTQYF. The DNA of the CDR3 is TGTGCCAGCAGTCTTCAAAAGCGGGGGCTCACAGATACGCAGTATTTT.

This clonotype was seen repeatedly, ten times or more. The chain combines TRBV28 with TRBJ2-1; possibly TRBD1 or TRBD2 for D (7 bases each). This CDR3 is 15 amino acids long. Germline V gene data show CDR1 as MDHEN and CDR2 as SYDVKM. Trimming pared 4 bases from V and 6 bases from J, leaving 16 bases between. The CDR3 nucleotides read TGTGCCAGCAGTTCGGCGGGCAGGGGGGGCAATGAGCAGTTCTTC. Amino acids: CASSSAGRGGNEQFF.

This clonotype appeared many times. The chain joins TRBV27 to TRBJ2-7; D is possibly TRBD2 (6 bases). Germline CDR1 and CDR2: MNHEY and SMNVEV (reference sequence). CDR3 length equals 14 residues. V lost 4 bases and J lost 0, with 10 bases in between. For the CDR3, the DNA is TGTGCCAGCAGTTCGGGACTGAACTCCTACGAGCAGTACTTC. Its translation: CASSSGLNSYEQYF.

This clonotype was counted many times. V is TRBV4-1 and J is TRBJ2-5; TRBD2 aligns across 9 bases. The CDR3 is made up of 19 amino acids. J was trimmed by 5 bases and V by 0 bases; bases with no gene match: 16. CDR1 MGHRA and CDR2 YSYEKL come from the germline V gene. CDR3 coding DNA: TGCGCCAGCAGCCAAGAATATGAGGCTAGCGGGGCGCAGTGGGAGACCCAGTACTTC. Encoded protein: CASSQEYEASGAQWETQYF.

The table lists this clonotype with many counts. The chain employs TRBV6-5 and TRBJ1-6; D not certain. The CDR3 is 16 residues long. The V gene lost 0 bases and the J gene lost 7 bases, with 13 bases spanning the gap. CDR1 is MNHEY and CDR2 is SVGAGI in the germline V gene. The DNA for the CDR3 is TGTGCCAGCAGTTACTCGAAGGGAAATTGGAATTCACCCCTCCACTTT. This sequence encodes CASSYSKGNWNSPLHF.

This clonotype appeared many times. V usage is TRBV5-1 and J usage is TRBJ2-2, with D tentatively TRBD1 or TRBD2 (5 bases each). CDR3 length: 13 amino acids. The germline gives CDR1 SGHRS, CDR2 YFSETQ. V lost 8 bases to trimming and J lost 5 bases, with 13 bases between them. CDR3 in amino acids: CASNLGGTGELFF. DNA of the CDR3: TGCGCCAGTAACCTTGGGGGAACCGGGGAGCTGTTTTTT.

Remarks on this clonotype: Since a much larger clone is just one base distant, this may be a read error. This chain joins TRBV3-1 and TRBJ2-7, with TRBD1 matching over 9 bases. The CDR3 loop spans 15 amino acids. With 8 bases clipped from V and 5 bases from J, the junction kept 13 bases outside the gene matches. From germline, CDR1 is LGHDT and CDR2 YNNKEL (reference sequence). The CDR3 nucleotides read TGTGCCAGCTGCACCCGGGACAGGGTCTTTGACGAGCAGTACTTC. This encodes CASCTRDRVFDEQYF.

The chain has TRBV12-3 or TRBV12-4 and TRBJ2-7; a weak D match, TRBD2 (6 bases). This CDR3 has 13 amino acids. Trimming removed 4 bases from V and 2 bases from J, with 9 bases in between. The CDR3 protein is CASSSRLAYEQYF. In DNA, the CDR3 is TGTGCCAGCAGTTCCCGACTAGCCTACGAGCAGTACTTC.

This clonotype was observed many times. This rearrangement joins TRBV28 to TRBJ2-7, with 9 bases identical to TRBD1. The V and J ends lost 5 bases and 4 bases, in that order; junction bases with no gene match: 21. Germline V CDR1 and CDR2: MDHEN, SYDVKM. The CDR3 is made up of 19 amino acids. The CDR3 sequence is CASSTAGTGLLLPGYEQYF. DNA for the CDR3: TGTGCCAGCAGTACTGCAGGGACAGGGCTACTACTCCCTGGGTACGAGCAGTACTTC.

This clonotype was detected many times. This CDR3 reads CASSDLADLGEQYF. The CDR3 DNA follows: TGTGCCAGCAGCGACCTAGCGGACCTCGGGGAGCAGTACTTC. This rearrangement joins TRBV9 to TRBJ2-7; 7 nucleotides align to TRBD2. V gave up 3 bases and J gave up 7 bases; unmatched junction bases: 10. Germline values: CDR1 SGDLS, CDR2 YYNGEE. CDR3 length: 14 amino acids.

This clonotype has ten or more counts. This chain joins TRBV4-2 and TRBJ2-2; TRBD2 agrees at 8 bases. Germline V gene sequence: CDR1 LGHNA, CDR2 YNFKEQ. J was trimmed by 4 bases and V by 1 base; bases with no gene match: 5. The CDR3 is 16 amino acids. CDR3 amino acids: CASSQVKRGITGELFF. As DNA, the CDR3 is TGTGCCAGCAGCCAAGTGAAGCGGGGGATCACCGGGGAGCTGTTTTTT.

This clonotype was seen at least ten times. The chain links TRBV6-5 to TRBJ2-7; no firm D call. CDR3 length equals 14 residues. The germline gives CDR1 MNHEY, CDR2 SVGAGI. Trimming shortened V by 0 bases and J by 0 bases, and 6 bases separated the two germline ends. The CDR3 DNA reads TGTGCCAGCAGTTACTCGCGGTTCTCCTACGAGCAGTACTTC. This sequence encodes CASSYSRFSYEQYF.

The chain couples TRBV5-8 to TRBJ2-4; D may be TRBD1 (6 bases). The CDR3 has 15 residues. Per the germline V gene, CDR1 is SGHTS and CDR2 is YDEGEE. V was pared by 0 bases and J by 4 bases, with 11 bases between. For the CDR3, the DNA is TGTGCCAGCAGCTTGGTCAGGGGCTTAAAAAACATTCAGTACTTC. It translates to CASSLVRGLKNIQYF.

This clonotype was seen a few times. The chain uses TRBV18 and TRBJ1-4, with D maybe TRBD1 (5 bases). The CDR3 loop spans 15 amino acids. From germline, CDR1 is KGHSH and CDR2 LQKENI. V lost 5 bases and J 4 bases, leaving 14 bases between the germline ends. CDR3 region: CASSYSGARNEKLFF. The CDR3 bases are TGTGCCAGCTCATATTCCGGGGCCCGTAATGAAAAACTGTTTTTT.

As concerns this clonotype: This may be a read error, as it is one base from a much larger clone. J is TRBJ2-7 and V is TRBV20-1; 7 bases are a match to TRBD2. The germline gives CDR1 DFQATT, CDR2 SNEGSKA (reference sequence). The length of the CDR3 is 15 residues. The DNA for the CDR3 is TGCAGTGCCTTAGACATTAGCGGGTACTCCTACGCGCAGTACTTC. Its translation is CSALDISGYSYAQYF.

This clonotype was seen repeatedly, ten times or more. The chain links TRBV12-3 or TRBV12-4 to TRBJ2-1; D is unclear. Trimming removed 6 bases from V and 0 bases from J, with 12 bases in between. CDR3 length: 15 residues. As DNA, the CDR3 is TGTGCCAGCAGGCACCACCAGAGCTCCTACAATGAGCAGTTCTTC. It specifies CASRHHQSSYNEQFF.

This clonotype occurred many times. V and J are TRBV5-1 and TRBJ2-2, with 8 nucleotides matching TRBD1. The germline V gene encodes CDR1 SGHRS and CDR2 YFSETQ. The junction had 9 bases not matched to a gene; V was cut back by 4 bases and J by 4 bases. The CDR3 totals 16 residues. The CDR3 sequence: CASSERQGLSTGELFF. The CDR3 bases are TGCGCCAGCAGCGAGCGACAGGGGTTAAGCACCGGGGAGCTGTTTTTT.

This clonotype was counted many times. V and J are TRBV9 and TRBJ2-2; D is ambiguous. Trimming took 1 base from V and 5 from J, leaving 6 bases between them. Germline loops: CDR1 SGDLS, CDR2 YYNGEE. This CDR3 is 13 amino acids long. In nucleotides, the CDR3 is TGTGCCAGCAGCGTACGCAGTACCGGGGAGCTGTTTTTT. Encoded protein: CASSVRSTGELFF.

This clonotype showed up many times. The chain links TRBV5-7 to TRBJ1-6; 8 nucleotides line up with TRBD1. TRBV5-7 is labeled an ORF, and its function is uncertain. The CDR3 has 14 residues. The J segment lost 15 bases and the V segment lost 0 bases, leaving 8 bases of the junction unmatched. The CDR3 nucleotides are TGTGCCAGCAGCTTGGGACAGGGGCGTTTGCGCCTCCACTTT. Its translation is CASSLGQGRLRLHF.

This clonotype was detected many times. This sequence joins TRBV7-9 and TRBJ1-4; 10 nucleotides match TRBD1. The V and J ends lost 4 bases and 6 bases, in that order; junction bases with no gene match: 5. This CDR3 contains 15 residues. Looked up from germline, CDR1 is SEHNR and CDR2 is FQNEAQ (reference sequence). The CDR3: CASSSTGTGDEKLFF. Here the CDR3 DNA reads TGTGCCAGCAGCTCCACCGGGACAGGGGATGAAAAACTGTTTTTT.

In this sample, this clonotype turned up many times. This rearrangement joins TRBV12-3 or TRBV12-4 to TRBJ2-7; D gene unclear. This CDR3 has 11 residues. V lost 1 base and J lost 7, with 5 bases in between. CDR3 protein: CASSLGREQYF. The CDR3 coding sequence is TGTGCCAGCAGTTTAGGAAGGGAGCAGTACTTC.

This clonotype was detected many times. The chain combines TRBV11-2 with TRBJ2-1; 7 bases align to TRBD2. The CDR3 sequence is 18 residues long. CDR1 SGHAT and CDR2 FQNNGV come from the germline V gene. V gave up 2 bases and J gave up 0 bases; unmatched junction bases: 10. As DNA, the CDR3 is TGTGCCAGCAGCTTACCTCGACTAGCTTTGAGCTCCTACAATGAGCAGTTCTTC. Translating it yields CASSLPRLALSSYNEQFF. The entire variable domain, with the rest obtained from reference TRBV11-2 and TRBJ2-1, is as follows: EAGVAQSPRYKIIEKRQSVAFWCNPISGHATLYWYQQILGQGPKLLIQFQNNGVVDDSQLPKDRFSAERLKGVDSTLKIQPAKLEDSAVYLCASSLPRLALSSYNEQFFGPGTRLTVL.